This TCR beta chain was recovered during a study of blood T cell repertoires in COVID-19 (dated by TCRdb to 2018 to 2021). Regarding the research as a whole: Samples from collaborators originated in the United States, Italy and Spain and spanned both the acute and convalescent phases of COVID-19. The prospective study material was composed of cDNA or gDNA derived from T cells, B-cell-depleted T cells, or PBMCs. The dataset comprised deeply sampled blood TCRbeta repertoires from subjects exposed to, actively infected with, or recovered from COVID-19. The repertoires were released in a freely available public database intended as a resource for research on the immune response to SARS-CoV-2. The samples were drawn from two sources: the first 160 participants of the ongoing ImmuneRACE study, and 1,000 to 1,500 subjects contributed by 6 global collaborators. The sample metadata nearly always contained a de-identified subject ID, COVID-19 status, age in years and sex. HLA class I and class II types, where available, came from metadata supplied by the sample provider rather than from assay-based typing.

The collaborating institutions used their own protocols to collect whole blood in K2EDTA tubes. For TCRbeta analysis, collaborators shipped samples in one of three forms: frozen whole blood, isolated PBMCs, or DNA extracted from either of those sample types. Deletion took 1 base off V and 6 bases off J, with a span of 15 bases between the germline ends. Inclusive of the bounding cysteine and phenylalanine, the CDR3 is 15 residues long. Only the CDR3 DNA stays, 45 bases, in frame from base 1. Via the germline V gene, CDR1 is SGHTA and CDR2 FQGNSA. Study-wide conclusions, independent of this receptor: The amount of clinical and demographic metadata varied by source and participant and was provided uncurated.

For this clone: The antigen it recognizes is unknown. Per-base quality was not reported, and no clone a single base away is much larger than it.

The immunoSEQ Assay, a bias-controlled multiplex PCR, was used to amplify TCRbeta CDR3 regions from genomic DNA. Concerning the study's data processing: Nucleated cell counts per sample were estimated from amplification of reference gene primers within the assay. Sequence reads were collapsed and filtered to measure the absolute abundance of every unique TCRbeta CDR3 rearrangement. For each sample, productive Simpson clonality was calculated as the square root of Simpson's diversity index across productive rearrangements. TCRdb carries this immuneACCESS record with in-frame sequences only. Its versions omit some clonotypes, under half of them owing to an unresolved V gene in the studies checked, with the rest unexplained. The V and J calls and the clone size are those of that table, but D and trimming were determined from the DNA. The sample records about 82,000 clones, 70% to 90% of which are singletons. The ten biggest clones cover 18% of the sample.

The rearrangement joined TRBV7-2 to TRBJ1-1; TRBD1 might be the D gene, on 6 matching bases. This receptor was taken from an elderly man with active or convalescent COVID-19. Material for sequencing was peripheral blood. The CDR3 reads CASSLVRQGSAEAFF. The DNA sequence is as follows: TGTGCCAGCAGCTTAGTTCGGCAGGGGAGCGCTGAAGCTTTCTTT.